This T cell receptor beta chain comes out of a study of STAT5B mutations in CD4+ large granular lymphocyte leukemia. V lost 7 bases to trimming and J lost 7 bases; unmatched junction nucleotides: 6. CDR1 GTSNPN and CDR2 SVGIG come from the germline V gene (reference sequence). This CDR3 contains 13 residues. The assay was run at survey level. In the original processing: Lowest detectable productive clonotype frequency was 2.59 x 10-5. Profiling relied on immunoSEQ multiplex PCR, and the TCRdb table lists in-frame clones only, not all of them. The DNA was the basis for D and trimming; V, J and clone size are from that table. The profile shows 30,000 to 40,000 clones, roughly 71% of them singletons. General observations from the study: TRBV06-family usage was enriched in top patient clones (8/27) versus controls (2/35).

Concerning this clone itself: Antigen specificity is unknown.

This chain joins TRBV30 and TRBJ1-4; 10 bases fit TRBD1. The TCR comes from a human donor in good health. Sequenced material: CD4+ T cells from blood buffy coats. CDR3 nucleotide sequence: TGTGCCTACCGGGACAGGGGATCTGAAAAACTGTTTTTT. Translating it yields CAYRDRGSEKLFF.